The rows below give T cell receptor beta chains drawn from one sample of a study of blood T cell repertoires in COVID-19. Repertoires were generated with immunoSEQ multiplex PCR, while TCRdb's copy carries only in-frame clones and drops some. The sample holds around 160,000 clones; 80% to 90% are singletons and the top ten take 38%. Sequencing used peripheral blood. These TCRs come from a human donor in a cohort sampled during active COVID-19. CDR3s include the opening cysteine and the closing phenylalanine or tryptophan. A D gene is named only where the DNA matches it firmly. Clone size appears in some rows only: once, few, many, or a class for an expanded clone.

TRBJ1-5,17,NA,NA,TRBV30,CAWSRGAKLYSNQPQHF,TGTGCCTGGAGTCGCGGGGCTAAACTCTATAGCAATCAGCCCCAGCATTTT
TRBJ2-5,12,NA,NA,TRBV6-6,CASSRSQETQYF,TGTGCCAGCAGTCGCTCCCAGGAGACCCAGTACTTC
TRBJ1-2,11,NA,NA,TRBV29-1,CSAEEGYGYTF,TGCAGCGCCGAGGAGGGTTATGGCTACACCTTC
TRBJ2-7,15,TRBD1,NA,TRBV5-8,CASSQKGTGGYEQYF,TGTGCCAGCAGCCAGAAGGGGACAGGGGGCTACGAGCAGTACTTC
TRBJ2-7,13,TRBD2,NA,TRBV28,CASRPGGAYEQYF,TGTGCCAGCCGCCCGGGGGGGGCCTACGAGCAGTACTTC
TRBJ1-1,13,TRBD1,NA,TRBV19,CASSSGTATEAFF,TGTGCCAGTAGTTCTGGGACAGCCACTGAAGCTTTCTTT
TRBJ1-5,14,NA,NA,TRBV29-1,CSVGGNGDNQPQHF,TGCAGCGTCGGGGGGAATGGGGACAATCAGCCCCAGCATTTT
TRBJ2-5,14,TRBD2,NA,TRBV7-9,CASSDTSGVETQYF,TGTGCCAGCAGCGATACTAGCGGGGTAGAGACCCAGTACTTC
TRBJ2-2,18,TRBD1,NA,TRBV6-6,CASSLHPDRGANTGELFF,TGTGCCAGCAGTCTCCATCCTGACAGGGGCGCGAACACCGGGGAGCTGTTTTTT
TRBJ1-2,14,TRBD1,NA,TRBV4-3,CASSQDDRVGGYTF,TGCGCCAGCAGCCAAGACGACAGGGTTGGGGGCTACACCTTC
TRBJ2-7,12,NA,NA,TRBV6-6,CASSGRVYEQYF,TGTGCCAGCAGTGGCAGGGTTTACGAGCAGTACTTC
TRBJ1-6,14,TRBD1,NA,TRBV11-2,CASSLGQGATPLHF,TGTGCCAGCAGCCTTGGTCAGGGGGCGACACCCCTCCACTTT
TRBJ1-5,14,NA,NA,TRBV4-3,CASSQGQGSQPQHF,TGCGCCAGCAGCCAAGGTCAGGGTAGCCAGCCCCAGCATTTT
TRBJ2-7,12,NA,NA,TRBV19,CASSATGYEQYF,TGTGCCAGTAGTGCGACAGGCTACGAGCAGTACTTC
TRBJ1-5,17,TRBD1,NA,TRBV11-3,CASSLAPSGGRNQPQHF,TGTGCCAGCAGCTTAGCCCCCTCAGGGGGAAGGAATCAGCCCCAGCATTTT
TRBJ1-5,15,NA,NA,TRBV7-2,CASSLTGLSNQPQHF,TGTGCCAGCAGCTTAACAGGGCTGAGCAATCAGCCCCAGCATTTT
TRBJ1-3,15,NA,NA,TRBV2,CASSWRQAAEDTIYF,TGTGCCAGCAGTTGGAGACAGGCCGCTGAGGACACCATATATTTT
TRBJ2-3,15,TRBD1,NA,TRBV9,CASSVVSGGVDTQYF,TGTGCCAGCAGCGTAGTCTCAGGGGGCGTAGATACGCAGTATTTT
TRBJ2-2,15,NA,NA,TRBV7-3,CASSPTATNTGELFF,TGTGCCAGCAGCCCGACAGCCACGAACACCGGGGAGCTGTTTTTT
TRBJ1-5,12,NA,NA,TRBV12-3/TRBV12-4,CASSKHDQPQHF,TGTGCCAGCAGTAAACACGATCAGCCCCAGCATTTT
TRBJ2-7,14,TRBD2,few,TRBV5-1,CASTLSGGDYEQYF,TGCGCCAGCACCCTTAGCGGGGGGGACTACGAGCAGTACTTC
TRBJ2-1,16,TRBD2,NA,TRBV9,CASSLGTSGGYNEQFF,TGTGCCAGCAGCCTAGGGACTAGCGGGGGCTACAATGAGCAGTTCTTC
TRBJ2-3,18,TRBD2,NA,TRBV14,CASSSRTSGGTRTDTQYF,TGTGCCAGCAGCAGTCGGACTAGCGGGGGTACCCGCACAGATACGCAGTATTTT
TRBJ1-1,13,NA,NA,TRBV11-2,CASTEIMNTEAFF,TGTGCCAGCACCGAGATCATGAACACTGAAGCTTTCTTT
TRBJ2-4,16,TRBD2,once,TRBV28,CASSVTSGGAENIQYF,TGTGCCAGCAGTGTGACTAGCGGGGGGGCAGAAAACATTCAGTACTTC
TRBJ1-2,18,TRBD1,NA,TRBV4-3,CASSPPKDREGANYGYTF,TGCGCCAGCAGCCCACCGAAGGACAGGGAAGGAGCTAACTATGGCTACACCTTC
TRBJ2-5,15,TRBD1,NA,TRBV30,CAWSVGTGEGETQYF,TGTGCCTGGAGTGTCGGGACAGGGGAAGGGGAGACCCAGTACTTC
TRBJ1-2,15,TRBD1,NA,TRBV19,CASSVLPGQGNAYTF,TGTGCCAGTAGTGTTCTACCGGGACAGGGGAATGCCTACACCTTC
TRBJ1-1,15,NA,NA,TRBV10-3,CAISESGRVMTEAFF,TGTGCCATCAGTGAGTCAGGCCGGGTGATGACTGAAGCTTTCTTT
TRBJ1-2,13,TRBD1,once,TRBV7-2,CASSKGQGGGYTF,TGTGCCAGCAGCAAAGGACAGGGTGGCGGCTACACCTTC
TRBJ2-5,15,TRBD2,NA,TRBV19,CASSILAGGAETQYF,TGTGCCAGTAGTATCTTAGCGGGGGGGGCGGAGACCCAGTACTTC
TRBJ1-2,17,TRBD1,NA,TRBV6-1,CASSEGIGQGTTEAYTF,TGTGCCAGCAGTGAAGGGATCGGACAGGGGACCACCGAGGCCTACACCTTC
TRBJ1-2,13,TRBD1,NA,TRBV12-3/TRBV12-4,CASSGDSNYGYTF,TGTGCCAGCAGTGGGGACAGTAACTATGGCTACACCTTC